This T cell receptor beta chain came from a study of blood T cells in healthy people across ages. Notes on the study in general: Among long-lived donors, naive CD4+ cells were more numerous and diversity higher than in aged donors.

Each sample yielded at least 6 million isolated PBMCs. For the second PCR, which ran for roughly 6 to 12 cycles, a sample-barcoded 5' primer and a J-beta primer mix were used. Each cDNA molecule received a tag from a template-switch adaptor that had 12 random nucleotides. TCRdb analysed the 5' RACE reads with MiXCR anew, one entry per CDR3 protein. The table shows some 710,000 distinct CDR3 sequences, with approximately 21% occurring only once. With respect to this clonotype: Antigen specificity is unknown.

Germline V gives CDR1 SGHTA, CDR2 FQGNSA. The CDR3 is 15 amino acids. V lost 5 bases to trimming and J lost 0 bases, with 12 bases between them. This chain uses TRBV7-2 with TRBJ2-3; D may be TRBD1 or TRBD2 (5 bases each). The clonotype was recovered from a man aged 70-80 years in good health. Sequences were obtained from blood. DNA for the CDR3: TGTGCCAGCAGCCGCCAGGGAGTGAGCACAGATACGCAGTATTTT. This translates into CASSRQGVSTDTQYF.